This is a list of T cell receptor beta chains from one sample in a study of T cells after yellow fever vaccination. Each CDR3 protein is one row after TCRdb ran MiXCR on the 5' RACE reads. The sample holds nearly 550,000 distinct CDR3 sequences, about 19% seen once. Sequenced here: PBMCs, sampled 15 days after the yellow fever booster vaccination. The receptors stem from a man aged 25-40 years who received the YFV17D yellow fever vaccine. Each CDR3 is given with its conserved first and last residue. Fields, in order: V gene, clone size, D gene, J gene, CDR3 DNA, CDR3 protein. D genes are given only for firm matches. Expanded clones get a size class; other rows say once, few or many, or leave the size out.

TRBV7-8,few,TRBD2,TRBJ2-7,TGTGCCAGCAGCTTCCGGGAGCGGGAGGGTTACGAGCAGTACTTC,CASSFREREGYEQYF
TRBV12-3/TRBV12-4,.,.,TRBJ2-7,TGTGCCAGCAGTCACAGGGTCTACTACGAGCAGTACTTC,CASSHRVYYEQYF
TRBV7-2,.,.,TRBJ2-6,TGTGCCAGCAGCTTAGCGGGCCCCTCTGGGGCCAACGTCCTGACTTTC,CASSLAGPSGANVLTF
TRBV12-2,few,.,TRBJ2-7,TGTGCAAGTCGCTTAGCGTTCCGGGACAAGGTCTACGAGCAGTACTTC,CASRLAFRDKVYEQYF
TRBV3-1,.,TRBD1,TRBJ2-4,TGTGCCAGCAGCCACCTTAGGGGGCCTCTTGGCAAAAACATTCAGTACTTC,CASSHLRGPLGKNIQYF
TRBV4-1,.,.,TRBJ1-2,TGCGCCAGCAGCCAACCCCGGGGGGCGGTTGGCTACACCTTC,CASSQPRGAVGYTF
TRBV20-1,few,TRBD2,TRBJ2-7,TGCAGTGCTAGGACTAGCACCGGCTACGAGCAGTACTTC,CSARTSTGYEQYF
TRBV28,few,TRBD2,TRBJ2-7,TGTGCCAGCAGCGACAGCGGGACCGAGCAGTACTTC,CASSDSGTEQYF
TRBV27,few,.,TRBJ2-7,TGTGCCAGCAGTTTCATGGGATCAAGGAACGAGCAGTACTTC,CASSFMGSRNEQYF
TRBV7-9,.,TRBD2,TRBJ2-1,TGTGCCAGCAGTCCAAAAAATAGCGGGATCTACAATGAGCAGTTCTTC,CASSPKNSGIYNEQFF
TRBV19,.,TRBD2,TRBJ2-1,TGTGCCACCCAAACTGGACTAGTCTACAATGAGCAGTTCTTC,CATQTGLVYNEQFF
TRBV7-9,.,.,TRBJ1-1,TGTGCCAGCAGCTTGGACGACGGGACAAGTGCTTTCTTT,CASSLDDGTSAFF
TRBV3-1,few,TRBD2,TRBJ2-5,TGTGCCAGCAGCCCACGCGAGACTAGCGCGGGAGTAGAGACCCAGTACTTC,CASSPRETSAGVETQYF
TRBV20-1,few,.,TRBJ2-7,TGCAGTGCTACCTCGAAAAAGGGATGGTCCTACGAGCAGTACTTC,CSATSKKGWSYEQYF
TRBV12-3/TRBV12-4,.,TRBD1,TRBJ2-5,TGTGCCAGCAGTTCTGGGACAGGGGGCGGAGGGACCCAGTACTTC,CASSSGTGGGGTQYF
TRBV10-3,.,TRBD1,TRBJ2-7,TGTGCCATCAGTGGGGACAGGGAGGCCTACGAGCAGTACTTC,CAISGDREAYEQYF
TRBV7-2,.,.,TRBJ2-1,TGTGCCAGCGCGGGACACCGTTTTAATGAGCAGTTCTTC,CASAGHRFNEQFF
TRBV24-1,.,TRBD1,TRBJ2-7,TGTGCCACCAGTGAGGCCGGGACAGCCTACGAGCAGTACTTC,CATSEAGTAYEQYF
TRBV6-5,.,.,TRBJ2-1,TGTGCCAGCAGTTACTCGATGCTTTCGGACAACTACAATGAGCAGTTCTTC,CASSYSMLSDNYNEQFF
TRBV7-6,many,.,TRBJ2-7,TGTGCCAGCAGTGCCGGGCCAGAGCATTACGAGCAGTACTTC,CASSAGPEHYEQYF
TRBV30,few,.,TRBJ2-3,TGTGCCTGGAGGGGTCTAGCCCCGTTGGATACGCAGTATTTT,CAWRGLAPLDTQYF
TRBV28,.,.,TRBJ2-2,TGTGCCAGCAGCCTCGGGGCAGTGCCGCCCGGGGAGCTGTTTTTT,CASSLGAVPPGELFF
TRBV9,few,TRBD2,TRBJ2-1,TGTGCCAGCAGCGTAGGAGCTAGCGGGAGCGGCAATGAGCAGTTCTTC,CASSVGASGSGNEQFF
TRBV6-2/TRBV6-3,.,.,TRBJ2-2,TGTGCCAGCAACCCGAGGAGAAGCGGGGAGCTGTTTTTT,CASNPRRSGELFF
TRBV12-3/TRBV12-4,.,.,TRBJ2-2,TGTGCCAGCAGTTTAGCGCTACTTAGGGAGCTGTTTTTT,CASSLALLRELFF
TRBV6-1,few,.,TRBJ1-2,TGTGCCATAGGACCGAGGCCCAAGGCCGGCTACACCTTC,CAIGPRPKAGYTF
TRBV29-1,.,.,TRBJ2-4,TGCAGCGTTGAGGCCGGGGTAAACATTCAGTACTTC,CSVEAGVNIQYF
TRBV20-1,few,.,TRBJ2-1,TGCAGTGCTAGCCGCGGGAAGACCTACAATGAGCAGTTCTTC,CSASRGKTYNEQFF
TRBV5-1,few,.,TRBJ2-1,TGCGCCAGCAGCTTAATCGACAGGCCCTGGGTCTTC,CASSLIDRPWVF
TRBV3-1,few,TRBD1,TRBJ1-5,TGTGCCAGCAGCCCTTTTTGGCCAGGGGGCGGTCAGCCCCAGCATTTT,CASSPFWPGGGQPQHF
TRBV12-3/TRBV12-4,few,.,TRBJ2-2,TGTGCCAGCAGTTTCAACTGGGCTCCCGGGGAGCTGTTTTTT,CASSFNWAPGELFF
TRBV3-1,.,TRBD1,TRBJ1-2,TGTGCCAGCAGCCAAGTGACAGGGATTTATGGCTACACCTTC,CASSQVTGIYGYTF
TRBV5-1,few,TRBD2,TRBJ2-2,TGCGCCAGCAGCCTGGGACTAGCGGGAGGCTCGGCCGGGGAGCTGTTTTTT,CASSLGLAGGSAGELFF
TRBV10-2,.,.,TRBJ1-2,TGCGCCAGCGGAGACGTTGCGAGGGGGAACCACTATGGCTACACCTTC,CASGDVARGNHYGYTF
TRBV14,.,TRBD2,TRBJ2-1,TGTGCCAGCAGCCAGACTAGCGGCAACAATGAGCAGTTCTTC,CASSQTSGNNEQFF
TRBV29-1,.,.,TRBJ2-5,TGCAGCGTTCTCCAGCAAGAGACCCAGTACTTC,CSVLQQETQYF
TRBV30,.,TRBD2,TRBJ2-1,TGTGCCTGGAGCCTCTCGGGACTAGCGGGAGCAGAGCAGTTCTTC,CAWSLSGLAGAEQFF
TRBV12-3/TRBV12-4,.,TRBD1,TRBJ2-7,TGTGCCAGCAGACTAACAGGGGGCGAGCAGTACTTC,CASRLTGGEQYF
TRBV5-1,many,.,TRBJ2-7,TGCGCCAGCAGCTCGGCAATGGGAGAGCAGTACTTC,CASSSAMGEQYF
TRBV7-8,few,.,TRBJ2-1,TGTGCCAGCACCCCGGGAATCAACTCGCACAATGAGCAGTTCTTC,CASTPGINSHNEQFF
TRBV18,many,.,TRBJ2-1,TGTGCCAGCTCAACTACTAGAGGGAGCAGAAATGAGCAGTTCTTC,CASSTTRGSRNEQFF
TRBV5-6,.,.,TRBJ2-1,TGTGCCAGCAGCTTGGGACGGGAAACCTCCTACAATGAGCAGTTCTTC,CASSLGRETSYNEQFF
TRBV27,.,TRBD2,TRBJ2-5,TGTGCCAGCAGTTTGGGGACTAGCGGGCAGACCCAGTACTTC,CASSLGTSGQTQYF
TRBV20-1,few,TRBD2,TRBJ2-2,TGCAGTGCCCTTCGGGGCGGGAGGGTCACCGGGGAGCTGTTTTTT,CSALRGGRVTGELFF
TRBV7-7,.,TRBD2,TRBJ2-7,TGTGCCAGTACGGGACTAAATTCCTACGAGCAGTACTTC,CASTGLNSYEQYF
TRBV20-1,few,.,TRBJ2-3,TGCAGTGCCGCTAGATTGGGTACGCAGTATTTT,CSAARLGTQYF
TRBV10-3,many,.,TRBJ2-7,TGTGCCATCAGAGGGGAAGGCGAGCAGTACTTC,CAIRGEGEQYF
TRBV10-3,few,.,TRBJ2-1,TGTGCCATCAGTGAGAGCCCGCTAATCGCGCGGTTCTTC,CAISESPLIARFF
TRBV5-4,few,TRBD2,TRBJ2-5,TGTGCCAGCAGCTTGGTACTAGCGGGATTGGAGACCCAGTACTTC,CASSLVLAGLETQYF
TRBV20-1,.,.,TRBJ2-1,TGCAGTGTTACCCCCGAGAGCGGCTCCTACAATGAGCAGTTCTTC,CSVTPESGSYNEQFF
TRBV7-3,.,.,TRBJ2-1,TGTGCCAGCAGTTCCGCGTTGGGGTATGAGCAGTTCTTC,CASSSALGYEQFF
TRBV11-3,few,.,TRBJ2-7,TGTGCCAGCAGCCCCCGGGAGTCGGGCGAGCAGTACTTC,CASSPRESGEQYF
TRBV23-1,few,.,TRBJ1-5,TGCGCCAGCAGCCGACAGGATAGCAATCAGCCCCAGCATTTT,CASSRQDSNQPQHF
TRBV20-1,.,.,TRBJ2-7,TGCAGTGCCAACCACGTAGCGGCCAGCTCCTACGAGCAGTACTTC,CSANHVAASSYEQYF
TRBV20-1,.,TRBD1,TRBJ2-1,TGCAGTTCCCCTAACAGGGGGAATGAGCAGTTCTTC,CSSPNRGNEQFF
TRBV7-9,few,.,TRBJ2-1,TGTGCCAGTACCAAAGGGGGGGGAAATGAGCAGTTCTTC,CASTKGGGNEQFF
TRBV24-1,.,.,TRBJ2-3,TGTGCCACCAGTCAGTGGACAGATACGCAGTATTTT,CATSQWTDTQYF
TRBV15,few,TRBD1,TRBJ2-7,TGTGCCACCAGCAACCCGGGACAGGGGGGATCCGAGCAGTACTTC,CATSNPGQGGSEQYF
TRBV3-1,.,.,TRBJ2-1,TGTGCCAGCAGCCAAGAATACGACCCTACCTACAATGAGCAGTTCTTC,CASSQEYDPTYNEQFF
TRBV7-2,few,.,TRBJ2-1,TGTGCCAGCAGCTTAGGAATGGGTGAGCAGTTCTTC,CASSLGMGEQFF